A selection of T cell receptor beta chains follows, all from one sample in a study of neoadjuvant anti-PD-1 for oral cavity cancer. The table came from immunoSEQ multiplex PCR; TCRdb's copy has only in-frame clones and leaves some out. The sample records some 9,000 clones, around 66% being singletons. Sequences were derived from PBMCs, sampled after nivolumab (anti-PD-1) treatment. The receptors were sampled from a person aged 35-79 years with oral cavity squamous cell carcinoma. Each CDR3 is given with its conserved first and last residue. The order of the fields is D gene, clone size, V gene, J gene, CDR3 protein, CDR3 DNA. A D gene is named only where the DNA matches it firmly. Part of the rows lack a size; the others show once, few, many or a class for expanded clones.

>TRBD1|.|TRBV25-1|TRBJ2-5
CASSESRTGGETQYF
TGTGCCAGCAGTGAATCCAGGACAGGGGGAGAGACCCAGTACTTC
>.|.|TRBV5-1|TRBJ1-1
CASSLNGALNTEAFF
TGCGCCAGCAGCTTGAATGGGGCTTTGAACACTGAAGCTTTCTTT
>.|few|TRBV30|TRBJ1-1
CAWSGRGTLAFF
TGTGCCTGGAGTGGAAGGGGAACTCTAGCTTTCTTT
>.|.|TRBV7-6|TRBJ2-6
CASSLEGSGANVLTF
TGTGCCAGCAGTTTAGAAGGGTCCGGGGCCAACGTCCTGACTTTC
>.|.|TRBV27|TRBJ1-1
CASSLGPLNTEAFF
TGTGCCAGCAGTCTAGGACCGCTGAACACTGAAGCTTTCTTT
>.|.|TRBV5-1|TRBJ1-1
CASSQRGTGNTEAFF
TGCGCCAGCAGCCAGCGCGGGACGGGGAACACTGAAGCTTTCTTT
>.|.|TRBV19|TRBJ1-4
CASRINEKLFF
TGTGCCAGTAGGATTAATGAAAAACTGTTTTTT
>.|.|TRBV29-1|TRBJ1-2
CSVGQGSGYTF
TGCAGCGTCGGCCAGGGGTCTGGCTACACCTTC
>.|.|TRBV14|TRBJ2-7
CASSPTGIEQYF
TGTGCCAGCAGTCCTACAGGTATCGAGCAGTACTTC
>.|.|TRBV19|TRBJ1-2
CASSPGQGIGYGYTF
TGTGCCAGTAGCCCTGGCCAGGGAATAGGGTATGGCTACACCTTC
>.|.|TRBV6-6|TRBJ2-3
CASSYVSDTQYF
TGTGCCAGCAGTTACGTGTCAGATACGCAGTATTTT
>TRBD2|.|TRBV29-1|TRBJ2-7
CSGTPGTPGGEQYF
TGCAGCGGTACGCCCGGGACTCCGGGGGGGGAGCAGTACTTC
>TRBD2|few|TRBV6-6|TRBJ2-3
CASSYGSGTSPDTQYF
TGTGCCAGCAGTTACGGTAGTGGGACTAGCCCAGATACGCAGTATTTT
>.|.|TRBV27|TRBJ1-5
CATRPRQGNQPQHF
TGTGCCACCAGACCCAGACAGGGCAATCAGCCCCAGCATTTT
>.|.|TRBV5-1|TRBJ2-2
CASSLAVYTGELFF
TGCGCCAGCAGCTTGGCTGTGTACACCGGGGAGCTGTTTTTT
>.|.|TRBV5-6|TRBJ1-1
CASSLRRGEAFF
TGTGCCAGCAGCTTGAGGCGGGGTGAAGCTTTCTTT
>TRBD2|.|TRBV6-5|TRBJ2-1
CASSSSGIYNEQFF
TGTGCCAGCAGCTCTAGCGGGATCTACAATGAGCAGTTCTTC
>TRBD2|few|TRBV2|TRBJ2-5
CAQRGGSLGEETQYF
TGTGCCCAGCGGGGCGGATCCCTGGGGGAAGAGACCCAGTACTTC
>TRBD1|.|TRBV27|TRBJ1-5
CASSLRQGSNQPQHF
TGTGCCAGCAGTTTAAGACAGGGAAGCAATCAGCCCCAGCATTTT
>.|.|TRBV19|TRBJ2-1
CASSIEDLSTPYRSSYNEQFF
TGTGCCAGTAGTATAGAAGACCTCTCTACCCCCTATAGGAGCTCCTACAATGAGCAGTTCTTC
>TRBD1|.|TRBV30|TRBJ1-5
CAWSPRGGANQPQHF
TGTGCCTGGAGTCCCAGGGGGGGTGCGAATCAGCCCCAGCATTTT
>.|.|TRBV2|TRBJ1-4
CASGEDGPEKLFF
TGTGCCAGCGGAGAGGACGGACCTGAAAAACTGTTTTTT
>.|once|TRBV30|TRBJ2-7
CAWSIGSLYDEQYF
TGTGCCTGGAGTATTGGGTCTCTTTATGACGAGCAGTACTTC
>.|.|TRBV5-1|TRBJ2-5
CASSSRGSETQYF
TGCGCCAGCAGCTCCCGGGGGTCAGAGACCCAGTACTTC
>.|.|TRBV5-6|TRBJ1-1
CASSLVGDEAFF
TGTGCCAGCAGCTTGGTGGGGGATGAAGCTTTCTTT
>.|.|TRBV6-5|TRBJ2-7
CASSHRGQGMEQYF
TGTGCCAGCAGCCACCGGGGACAAGGCATGGAGCAGTACTTC
>TRBD1|.|TRBV5-1|TRBJ2-7
CASSLLAGGEYEQYF
TGCGCCAGCAGCTTGTTGGCAGGGGGCGAATACGAGCAGTACTTC
>.|.|TRBV9|TRBJ1-5
CASSEGWDNQPQHF
TGTGCCAGCAGCGAGGGGTGGGACAATCAGCCCCAGCATTTT
>.|.|TRBV5-8|TRBJ2-5
CASRDWAQETQYF
TGTGCCAGCAGGGACTGGGCCCAAGAGACCCAGTACTTC
>.|.|TRBV29-1|TRBJ2-2
CSALMDKNTGELFF
TGCAGCGCACTGATGGACAAGAACACCGGGGAGCTGTTTTTT
>.|.|TRBV29-1|TRBJ1-2
CSVGYFGIEGYTF
TGCAGCGTAGGTTATTTTGGGATCGAGGGCTACACCTTC
>.|few|TRBV19|TRBJ1-5
CASSIRQYQPQHF
TGTGCCAGTAGTATTCGGCAATATCAGCCCCAGCATTTT
>.|.|TRBV7-8|TRBJ2-2
CASSSDRVGELFF
TGTGCCAGCAGCTCAGACCGGGTCGGGGAGCTGTTTTTT
>.|.|TRBV28|TRBJ1-1
CASSDRISGEAFF
TGTGCCAGCAGTGACAGGATTTCGGGTGAAGCTTTCTTT
>.|.|TRBV6-5|TRBJ2-4
CASAPGKAKNIQYF
TGTGCCAGCGCTCCAGGGAAAGCCAAAAACATTCAGTACTTC
>.|.|TRBV27|TRBJ1-1
CASSLRNRNTEAFF
TGTGCCAGCAGCCTAAGGAATAGGAACACTGAAGCTTTCTTT
>TRBD1|.|TRBV27|TRBJ2-5
CASRSPTGGRGETQYF
TGTGCCAGCAGATCCCCGACAGGGGGTCGGGGAGAGACCCAGTACTTC
>.|.|TRBV2|TRBJ1-6
CASRQSSYNSPLHF
TGTGCCAGCAGGCAAAGCTCCTATAATTCACCCCTCCACTTT
>TRBD2|few|TRBV19|TRBJ2-1
CASSMRTSGGRSYNEQFF
TGTGCCAGTAGTATGAGGACTAGCGGGGGGCGTTCCTACAATGAGCAGTTCTTC
>.|few|TRBV7-3|TRBJ1-3
CASSLGSSGNTIYF
TGTGCCAGCAGCTTAGGGAGCTCTGGAAACACCATATATTTT
>.|.|TRBV5-1|TRBJ2-7
CASSLDGTQTTKQYF
TGCGCCAGCAGCTTGGACGGGACACAGACTACGAAGCAGTACTTC